A single TCR beta chain is shown here with its context. Unique molecular identifiers were built into the TCRbeta library. Each CDR3 protein is one row after TCRdb ran MiXCR on the PCR reads. This sample has about 830,000 distinct CDR3 sequences, with 16% found just once. The entry originates in a study of T-cell reconstitution after alpha-beta-depleted transplantation in children. Germline values: CDR1 SGDLS, CDR2 YYNGEE. The CDR3 totals 16 residues. Trimming at V came to 4 bases and at J to 2 bases, leaving 6 bases not matched to a gene. This clonotype originated in a male patient under 18 who had a stem cell transplant for acute lymphoblastic leukemia, so the T cells may come from the graft donor. Sequencing used PBMCs, mostly from graft donor cells, obtained 360 days after TCRalphabeta/CD19-depleted stem cell transplant. The chain has TRBV9 and TRBJ2-3; 11 bases are shared with TRBD2. The CDR3 sequence: CASSLNSGRATDTQYF. DNA of the CDR3: TGTGCCAGCAGCCTAAATAGCGGGAGGGCCACAGATACGCAGTATTTT.